These 20 T cell receptor beta chains originate from one sample sequenced in a study of beta chain features in type 1 diabetes. The sequenced template was cDNA made from the entire isolated RNA. TCRdb keeps only in-frame clones here, not all; method: immunoSEQ multiplex PCR. The sample has over 120,000 clones, 10% seen once. Input material: naive CD4+ T cells from blood. The receptors were gathered from a man aged 18 to 35 in good health.

This clone was detected only a few times. The chain is built from TRBV30 and TRBJ1-4; D is undetermined. The CDR3 covers 13 residues. V lost 0 bases, J lost 4 bases, and 6 bases lay in between. Germline V gives CDR1 GTSNPN, CDR2 SVGIG (reference sequence). CDR3 region: CAWSVQDNEKLFF. The CDR3 bases are TGTGCCTGGAGTGTACAAGATAATGAAAAACTGTTTTTT.

This clone was recorded a few times. In DNA, the CDR3 is TGCAGCGTCGATGGAGAAGCGGGTGGAAACACCATATATTTT. Its protein is CSVDGEAGGNTIYF. The rearrangement uses TRBV29-1 and TRBJ1-3; D is unresolved. Trimming took off 6 bases at V and 3 bases at J, with 15 bases between the two ends. Looked up from germline, CDR1 is SQVTM and CDR2 is ANQGSEA. The CDR3 consists of 14 residues.

This clone has only a few counts. At the DNA level, this CDR3 is encoded by other sequences in the same sample as well. The chain joins TRBV7-2 to TRBJ1-1; D remains unclear. The V and J ends lost 3 bases and 1 base respectively, with 6 bases between them. CDR3 size: 13 residues. Germline V lookup: CDR1 SGHTA, CDR2 FQGNSA. DNA for the CDR3: TGTGCCAGCAGCTTGACTGGGAACACTGAAGCTTTCTTT. It yields the protein CASSLTGNTEAFF.

V usage is TRBV11-2 and J usage is TRBJ2-3; 11 nucleotides align to TRBD2. V was pared by 2 bases and J by 2 bases, with 6 bases of the junction left unmatched. Germline assignment: CDR1 SGHAT and CDR2 FQNNGV. The CDR3 consists of 17 residues. The CDR3 coding sequence is TGTGCCAGCAGCTTACCTCCGACTAGCGGGGCCACAGATACGCAGTATTTT. Its protein product is CASSLPPTSGATDTQYF.

This clone was seen more than once but under ten times. The chain couples TRBV7-2 to TRBJ2-1; 7 nucleotides agree with TRBD2. Unmatched junction bases numbered 9, after V lost 0 bases and J lost 4 bases. Germline-derived CDR1 and CDR2 are SGHTA and FQGNSA. The CDR3 totals 17 residues. Written as DNA, the CDR3 is TGTGCCAGCAGCTTAGCGCAATGGGGGGGTCGGTACAATGAGCAGTTCTTC. Its protein product is CASSLAQWGGRYNEQFF.

This chain uses TRBV7-2 with TRBJ2-3; 10 bases line up with TRBD1. The V segment lost 5 bases and the J segment 6 bases; nucleotides outside the gene matches: 14. The germline V gene has CDR1 SGHTA and CDR2 FQGNSA. The CDR3 consists of 17 residues. The CDR3 here is CASSIAGTGAFRDTQYF. CDR3 coding DNA: TGTGCCAGCAGCATCGCCGGGACAGGGGCCTTCCGGGATACGCAGTATTTT.

The V gene is TRBV5-4, the J gene TRBJ2-7; 7 positions agree with TRBD2. The CDR3 extends over 16 amino acids. Germline V gene data show CDR1 as SGHNT and CDR2 as YYREEE (reference sequence). V lost 4 bases, J lost 2 bases, and 12 bases stayed unmatched. This CDR3 is CASSSHSGTTTYEQYF. The DNA for the CDR3 is TGTGCCAGCAGCAGCCACTCCGGGACTACGACCTACGAGCAGTACTTC.

This clone occurred a few times. The V call is TRBV5-1, the J call TRBJ2-4, with 7 bases that match TRBD1. Unmatched junction bases numbered 6, after V lost 3 bases and J lost 0 bases. The germline V gene has CDR1 SGHRS and CDR2 YFSETQ. This CDR3 spans 16 amino acids. CDR3 residues: CASSSGQALAKNIQYF. The DNA of the CDR3 is TGCGCCAGCAGCTCCGGACAGGCCTTAGCCAAAAACATTCAGTACTTC.

The rearrangement uses TRBV28 and TRBJ2-1; TRBD1 matches 9 bases. This CDR3 region has 14 residues. With V trimmed by 2 bases and J by 9 bases, 5 bases remained unmatched. From germline, CDR1 is MDHEN and CDR2 SYDVKM. CDR3 in amino acids: CASSLKQGAGEQFF. CDR3 DNA sequence: TGTGCCAGCAGTTTAAAACAGGGGGCTGGTGAGCAGTTCTTC.

This clone was detected ten times or more. The chain has TRBV14 and TRBJ1-6; D is unresolved. Germline CDR1 and CDR2: SGHDN and FVKESK. The CDR3 loop spans 13 amino acids. Trimming pared 5 bases from V and 8 bases from J, leaving 10 bases between. In nucleotides, the CDR3 is TGTGCCAGCAGCTTCCCTGGCCATTCACCCCTCCACTTT. Protein product: CASSFPGHSPLHF.

Ten or more counts support this clone. The gene calls are TRBV7-2 and TRBJ1-6; 9 bases fit TRBD1. CDR1 is SGHTA and CDR2 is FQGNSA in the germline V gene. The CDR3 consists of 14 residues. The junction had 4 bases not matched to a gene; V was cut back by 5 bases and J by 8 bases. CDR3 in amino acids: CASSTRTGDSPLHF. The CDR3 DNA is TGTGCCAGCAGCACTCGGACAGGGGATTCACCCCTCCACTTT. Drawing the rest from reference TRBV7-2 and TRBJ1-6, the complete variable domain is GAGVSQSPSNKVTEKGKDVELRCDPISGHTALYWYRQSLGQGLEFLIYFQGNSAPDKSGLPSDRFSAERTGGSVSTLTIQRTQQEDSAVYLCASSTRTGDSPLHFGNGTRLTVT.

This clone was recorded a few times. The rearrangement links TRBV28 to TRBJ2-7; TRBD1 matches at 8 bases. CDR3 length equals 15 residues. J lost 1 base, V lost 3 bases, and 5 bases had no gene match. The V gene's germline CDR1 is MDHEN and CDR2 SYDVKM. The CDR3 sequence: CASSLTQGGSYEQYF. The DNA for the CDR3 is TGTGCCAGCAGTTTGACACAGGGGGGATCCTACGAGCAGTACTTC. The complete variable domain, with remaining parts taken from reference TRBV28 and TRBJ2-7, reads DVKVTQSSRYLVKRTGEKVFLECVQDMDHENMFWYRQDPGLGLRLIYFSYDVKMKEKGDIPEGYSVSREKKERFSLILESASTNQTSMYLCASSLTQGGSYEQYFGPGTRLTVT.

This clone was seen a few times. The chain joins TRBV7-9 to TRBJ1-1; no clear D. V lost 2 bases and J 10 bases, leaving 11 bases between the germline ends. The CDR3 is 12 amino acids. Germline CDR1 reads SEHNR; CDR2 reads FQNEAQ (reference sequence). The CDR3 bases are TGTGCCAGCAGCTTAACCGGTGCAGGAGCTTTCTTT. It encodes CASSLTGAGAFF.

V and J are TRBV30 and TRBJ1-5, with 7 bases fitting TRBD1. The length of the CDR3 is 14 residues. The ends lost 3 bases at V and 6 bases at J; junction bases unmatched: 8. Germline-derived CDR1 and CDR2 are GTSNPN and SVGIG (reference sequence). CDR3 amino acids: CAWRGQGDGQPQHF. The CDR3 bases are TGTGCCTGGAGGGGGCAGGGGGATGGTCAGCCCCAGCATTTT.

This clone has more than one count but fewer than ten. The chain has TRBV10-3 and TRBJ2-7; no clear D. The CDR3 sequence is 13 residues long. V was trimmed by 8 bases and J by 0 bases, leaving 11 bases between them. Germline CDR1 ENHRY, CDR2 SYGVKD. In nucleotides, the CDR3 is TGTGCCATCTTCAGTCTGTCCTCCTACGAGCAGTACTTC. It translates to CAIFSLSSYEQYF.

This chain connects TRBV7-9 to TRBJ1-4; perhaps TRBD1 as D (5 bases). The V gene's germline CDR1 is SEHNR and CDR2 FQNEAQ (reference sequence). Deletions cut 2 bases from V and 5 bases from J, with 9 bases between. The CDR3 consists of 14 residues. CDR3 bases: TGTGCCAGCAGCTTAAGGACACCGAATGAAAAACTGTTTTTT. It encodes CASSLRTPNEKLFF.

This clone appeared a few times. The chain carries TRBV27 and TRBJ2-3, with 8 bases identical to TRBD1. Germline CDR1 MNHEY, CDR2 SMNVEV (reference sequence). The CDR3 has 14 residues. J was trimmed by 5 bases and V by 1 base; bases with no gene match: 2. The DNA of the CDR3 is TGTGCCAGCAGTTTATACACAGGGGGAGATACGCAGTATTTT. Translation gives CASSLYTGGDTQYF.

This clone came up a few times. One end of the junction fails to match germline, which may point to a read error. The chain couples TRBV6-6 to TRBJ1-2; D perhaps matches TRBD1 (5 bases). Germline V gene data show CDR1 as MNHNY and CDR2 as SVGAGI (reference sequence). There are 12 residues in the CDR3. The CDR3, as DNA: TGTGCCAGCAGTTACGCGGGGGAAGAAGGTCCCTTC. Residues: CASSYAGEEGPF.

The genes are TRBV2 and TRBJ1-5; perhaps TRBD1 as D (5 bases). Germline CDR1 SNHLY, CDR2 FYNNEI. Deletions cut 6 bases from V and 3 bases from J, with 15 bases between. The CDR3 covers 15 residues. The CDR3 loop reads CASSARSGNNQPQHF. CDR3 nucleotides: TGTGCCAGCAGCGCCCGGTCAGGGAACAATCAGCCCCAGCATTTT.

V gene TRBV7-2 combines with J gene TRBJ2-1, with 10 bases aligning to TRBD2. The CDR3 is 16 residues long. The junction had 9 bases not matched to a gene; V was cut back by 5 bases and J by 5 bases. CDR1 and CDR2 from the germline V gene are SGHTA and FQGNSA. For the CDR3, the DNA is TGTGCCAGCAGCCCCTCTAGCGGGGGCACTAACAATGAGCAGTTCTTC. Translating gives CASSPSSGGTNNEQFF.